These 14 T cell receptor beta chains originate from one sample sequenced in a study of long-term antiretroviral therapy in people with HIV. They ran version v3.0 of the immunoSEQ assay at survey level. Libraries were prepared by immunoSEQ multiplex PCR; TCRdb keeps only in-frame clonotypes and omits some of them. Of more than 35,000 clones in the sample, 75% to 90% were seen once. Sequenced here: unsorted PBMCs, sampled just before starting antiretroviral therapy. These TCRs come from a woman aged 18-29 years with HIV.

This clone was seen once. The V and J genes are TRBV2 and TRBJ2-3; 10 bases agree with TRBD1. The CDR3 length is 15 residues. Germline CDR1 SNHLY, CDR2 FYNNEI. Losses at the gene ends were 8 bases for V and 2 bases for J; bases not matched to a gene: 7. This CDR3 is CASAPGQGNTDTQYF. CDR3 coding DNA: TGTGCCAGCGCCCCGGGACAGGGGAACACAGATACGCAGTATTTT.

This chain joins TRBV4-1 and TRBJ2-1, with 9 bases matching TRBD1. This CDR3 comprises 16 residues. The junction had 7 bases not matched to a gene; V was cut back by 0 bases and J by 7 bases. Germline assignment: CDR1 MGHRA and CDR2 YSYEKL. In nucleotides, the CDR3 is TGCGCCAGCAGCCAAGAGACTGGGACAGGGCGGAATGAGCAGTTCTTC. The encoded protein is CASSQETGTGRNEQFF.

The chain combines TRBV4-1 with TRBJ2-7; 12 bases are a match to TRBD2. Germline assignment: CDR1 MGHRA and CDR2 YSYEKL. This CDR3 is built from 15 residues. J gave up 3 bases and V 3 bases, and 3 bases lay outside the gene matches. The CDR3 DNA sequence: TGCGCCAGCAGCCACCCGACTAGCGGGAGCTACGAGCAGTACTTC. Its translation is CASSHPTSGSYEQYF.

The chain employs TRBV7-3 and TRBJ2-3, with a weak D call TRBD1 (5 bases). The germline gives CDR1 SGHTA, CDR2 FQGTGA. The V and J ends lost 4 bases and 3 bases respectively, with 8 bases between them. CDR3 length: 13 residues. CDR3 loop: CASSSRQTDTQYF. CDR3 DNA sequence: TGTGCCAGCAGCTCTCGACAGACAGATACGCAGTATTTT.

The chain recombines TRBV7-2 with TRBJ2-1; D may be TRBD1 or TRBD2 (5 bases each). The V and J ends lost 5 bases and 10 bases respectively, with 15 bases between them. This CDR3 comprises 13 residues. The germline gives CDR1 SGHTA, CDR2 FQGNSA. CDR3 coding DNA: TGTGCCAGCAGCCTCGGGACGACTATCGAGCAGTTCTTC. Residues: CASSLGTTIEQFF.

The chain recombines TRBV27 with TRBJ2-7, with 8 bases aligning to TRBD2. Unmatched junction bases numbered 6, after V lost 6 bases and J lost 2 bases. Germline CDR1 and CDR2: MNHEY and SMNVEV (reference sequence). The CDR3 runs 14 residues. The chain's CDR3 is CASSSSGATYEQYF. For the CDR3, the DNA is TGTGCCAGCAGCAGTAGCGGGGCCACCTACGAGCAGTACTTC.

The chain combines TRBV28 with TRBJ1-1, with 7 positions matching TRBD1. V lost 4 bases to trimming and J lost 6 bases; unmatched junction nucleotides: 5. The germline gives CDR1 MDHEN, CDR2 SYDVKM. The CDR3 totals 13 residues. The CDR3 sequence is CASSSRQGPEAFF. CDR3 coding DNA: TGTGCCAGCAGTTCGCGACAGGGTCCTGAAGCTTTCTTT.

This CDR3 reads CASSPTGAGANVLTF. Written as DNA, the CDR3 is TGTGCCAGCTCACCCACGGGGGCTGGGGCCAACGTCCTGACTTTC. The chain uses TRBV18 and TRBJ2-6; a weak D match, TRBD2 (6 bases). Trimming left V 3 bases short and J 2 bases short, with 8 bases between. Germline V gives CDR1 KGHSH, CDR2 LQKENI. The CDR3 runs 15 residues. Filled out from reference TRBV18 and TRBJ2-6, the complete variable domain reads NAGVMQNPRHLVRRRGQEARLRCSPMKGHSHVYWYRQLPEEGLKFMVYLQKENIIDESGMPKERFSAEFPKEGPSILRIQQVVRGDSAAYFCASSPTGAGANVLTFGAGSRLTVL.

The rearrangement joins TRBV6-5 to TRBJ1-2; TRBD1 might be the D (6 bases). This CDR3 contains 16 residues. The ends were cut back, 0 bases at V and 8 bases at J, with 19 bases in the middle. Germline loops: CDR1 MNHEY, CDR2 SVGAGI. The CDR3: CASSYSTGRGRSGYTF. As DNA, the CDR3 is TGTGCCAGCAGTTACTCGACGGGCAGGGGACGGTCCGGCTACACCTTC.

This clone appeared a few times. J is TRBJ1-5 and V is TRBV19; maybe TRBD1 (6 bases). This CDR3 has 14 residues. Per the germline V gene, CDR1 is LNHDA and CDR2 is SQIVND (reference sequence). The germline V and J ends were trimmed by 3 bases and 6 bases, with 12 bases remaining between them. CDR3 protein: CASSIRGQGQPQHF. CDR3 in DNA: TGTGCCAGTAGTATTCGGGGGCAGGGTCAGCCCCAGCATTTT. Supplemented by reference TRBV19 and TRBJ1-5, the full variable domain reads DGGITQSPKYLFRKEGQNVTLSCEQNLNHDAMYWYRQDPGQGLRLIYYSQIVNDFQKGDIAEGYSVSREKKESFPLTVTSAQKNPTAFYLCASSIRGQGQPQHFGDGTRLSIL.

The V call is TRBV7-9, the J call TRBJ2-1, with no clear D. The CDR3 sequence is 12 residues long. Trimming left V 5 bases short and J 10 bases short, with 12 bases between. The germline V gene encodes CDR1 SEHNR and CDR2 FQNEAQ (reference sequence). The CDR3 loop reads CASSPGRAEQFF. Here the CDR3 DNA reads TGTGCCAGCAGCCCCGGTAGGGCGGAGCAGTTCTTC.

CDR3 in amino acids: CASSDSIGGDIQYF. CDR3 nucleotides: TGTGCCAGCAGTGACTCGATAGGGGGGGACATTCAGTACTTC. V is TRBV6-4 and J is TRBJ2-4; possibly TRBD2 for D (7 bases). The CDR3 length is 14 residues. V lost 0 bases and J lost 8, with 11 bases in between. In germline, CDR1 is MRHNA, CDR2 SNTAGT.

To note about this clone: The junction departs from the called germline gene at one end, perhaps through a read error. The chain couples TRBV7-9 to TRBJ2-5, with 7 nucleotides matching TRBD2. Germline-derived CDR1 and CDR2 are SEHNR and FQNEAQ (reference sequence). This CDR3 comprises 17 residues. The CDR3 spells CASTLGAGLRTQETQYF. In nucleotides, the CDR3 is TGTGCCAGCACCTTAGGAGCGGGACTCAGGACTCAAGAGACCCAGTACTTC.

This clone was observed once. The chain has TRBV28 and TRBJ1-5; D is possibly TRBD1 (5 bases). Trimming pared 6 bases from V and 0 bases from J, leaving 12 bases between. The CDR3 is 15 residues long. The germline V gene has CDR1 MDHEN and CDR2 SYDVKM. The CDR3 sequence is CASSPGFLSNQPQHF. The CDR3 DNA follows: TGTGCCAGCAGCCCAGGGTTCCTTAGCAATCAGCCCCAGCATTTT.